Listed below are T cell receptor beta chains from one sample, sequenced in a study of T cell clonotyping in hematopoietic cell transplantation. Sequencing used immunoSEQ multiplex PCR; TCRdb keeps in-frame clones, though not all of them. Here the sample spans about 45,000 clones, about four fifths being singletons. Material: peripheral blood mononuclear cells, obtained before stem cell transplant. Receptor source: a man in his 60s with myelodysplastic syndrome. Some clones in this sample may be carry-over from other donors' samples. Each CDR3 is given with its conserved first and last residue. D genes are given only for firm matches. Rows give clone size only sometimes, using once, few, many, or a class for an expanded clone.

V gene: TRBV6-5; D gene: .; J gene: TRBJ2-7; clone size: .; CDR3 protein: CASSYNGDDYEQYF; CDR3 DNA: TGTGCCAGCAGTTACAACGGGGACGACTACGAGCAGTACTTC
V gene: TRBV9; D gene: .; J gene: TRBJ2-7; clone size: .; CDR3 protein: CASSFYGGPGGEQYF; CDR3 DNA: TGTGCCAGCAGCTTCTACGGGGGGCCAGGAGGCGAGCAGTACTTC
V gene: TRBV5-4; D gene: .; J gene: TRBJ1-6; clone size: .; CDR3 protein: CASSLAFSDWNSPLHF; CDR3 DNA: TGTGCCAGCAGCTTGGCCTTCAGCGACTGGAATTCACCCCTCCACTTT
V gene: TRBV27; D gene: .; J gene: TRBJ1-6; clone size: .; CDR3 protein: CASSLQGAKINSPLHF; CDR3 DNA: TGTGCCAGCAGTTTACAAGGGGCAAAGATAAATTCACCCCTCCACTTT
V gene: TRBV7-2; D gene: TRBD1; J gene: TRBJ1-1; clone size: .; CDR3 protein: CASSLWGQGATEAFF; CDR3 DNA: TGTGCCAGCAGCCTCTGGGGACAGGGGGCGACTGAAGCTTTCTTT
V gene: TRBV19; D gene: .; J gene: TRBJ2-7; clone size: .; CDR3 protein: CARRQLCYEQYF; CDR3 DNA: TGTGCCAGGAGACAGTTATGCTACGAGCAGTACTTC
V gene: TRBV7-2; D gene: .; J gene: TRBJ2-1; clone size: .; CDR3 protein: CASSSPFWYNEQFF; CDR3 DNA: TGTGCCAGCAGCTCCCCGTTTTGGTACAATGAGCAGTTCTTC
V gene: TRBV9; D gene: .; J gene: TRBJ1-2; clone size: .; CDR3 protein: CASRSSGEYGYTF; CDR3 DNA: TGTGCCAGCAGATCGTCAGGGGAATATGGCTACACCTTC
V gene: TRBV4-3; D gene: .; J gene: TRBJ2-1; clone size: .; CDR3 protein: CASSQGADYNEQFF; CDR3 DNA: TGCGCCAGCAGCCAAGGGGCAGACTACAATGAGCAGTTCTTC
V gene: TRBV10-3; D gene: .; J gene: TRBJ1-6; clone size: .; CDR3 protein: CAISEQDNSPLHF; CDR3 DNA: TGTGCCATCAGTGAACAGGATAATTCACCCCTCCACTTT
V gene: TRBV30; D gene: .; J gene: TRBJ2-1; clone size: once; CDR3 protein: CAWSQERAHEQFF; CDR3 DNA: TGTGCCTGGAGTCAAGAGCGGGCGCATGAGCAGTTCTTC
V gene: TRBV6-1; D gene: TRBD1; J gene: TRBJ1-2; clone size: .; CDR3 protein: CASSEVYRGNYGYTF; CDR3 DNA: TGTGCCAGCAGTGAAGTTTACAGGGGAAACTATGGCTACACCTTC
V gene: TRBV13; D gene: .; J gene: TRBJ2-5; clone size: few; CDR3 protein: CASRIGGLGETQYF; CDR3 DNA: TGTGCCAGCAGGATAGGAGGTCTAGGGGAGACCCAGTACTTC
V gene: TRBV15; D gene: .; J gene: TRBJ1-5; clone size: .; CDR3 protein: CATSVPEAWRYNQPQHF; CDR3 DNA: TGTGCCACCAGTGTCCCGGAAGCGTGGCGGTACAATCAGCCCCAGCATTTT
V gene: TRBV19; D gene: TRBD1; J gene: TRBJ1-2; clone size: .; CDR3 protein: CASSLTGGDYGYTF; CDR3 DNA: TGTGCCAGTAGCCTTACAGGGGGCGACTATGGCTACACCTTC
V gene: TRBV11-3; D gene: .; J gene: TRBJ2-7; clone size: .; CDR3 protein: CASSPTGSGEQYF; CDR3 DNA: TGTGCCAGCAGCCCGACGGGAAGTGGCGAGCAGTACTTC
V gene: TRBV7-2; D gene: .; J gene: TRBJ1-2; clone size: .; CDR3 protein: CASSLGGTGYGYTF; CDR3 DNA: TGTGCCAGCAGCTTAGGGGGGACGGGCTATGGCTACACCTTC
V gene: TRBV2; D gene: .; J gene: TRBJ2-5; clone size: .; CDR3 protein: CASSDGVLQETQYF; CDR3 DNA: TGTGCCAGCAGTGATGGTGTACTACAAGAGACCCAGTACTTC
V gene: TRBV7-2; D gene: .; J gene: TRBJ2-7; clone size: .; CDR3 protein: CASSSQGGTSYEQYF; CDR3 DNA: TGTGCCAGCAGCTCACAGGGAGGTACGTCCTACGAGCAGTACTTC
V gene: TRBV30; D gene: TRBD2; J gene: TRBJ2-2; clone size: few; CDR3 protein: CAWSWGGVDTGELFF; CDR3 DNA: TGTGCCTGGAGTTGGGGGGGGGTTGACACCGGGGAGCTGTTTTTT
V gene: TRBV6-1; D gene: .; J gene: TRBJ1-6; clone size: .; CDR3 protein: CASSDGWQGGSPLHF; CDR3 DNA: TGTGCCAGCAGTGATGGGTGGCAGGGTGGTTCACCCCTCCACTTT
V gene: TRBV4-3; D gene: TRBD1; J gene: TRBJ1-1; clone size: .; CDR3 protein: CASSQAYRQGRGTEAFF; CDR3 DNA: TGCGCCAGCAGCCAAGCTTATAGACAGGGGAGGGGCACTGAAGCTTTCTTT
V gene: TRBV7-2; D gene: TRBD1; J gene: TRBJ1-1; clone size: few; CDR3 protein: CASSWTGNTEAFF; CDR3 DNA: TGTGCCAGCAGCTGGACAGGGAACACTGAAGCTTTCTTT
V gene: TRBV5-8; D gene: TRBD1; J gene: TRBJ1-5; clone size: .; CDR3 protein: CASSYTGQGDQPQHF; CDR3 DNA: TGTGCCAGCAGTTATACGGGACAGGGTGATCAGCCCCAGCATTTT
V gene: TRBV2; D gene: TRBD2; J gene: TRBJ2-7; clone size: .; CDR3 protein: CASSDMASGEYEQYF; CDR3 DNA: TGTGCCAGCAGTGATATGGCTAGCGGGGAGTACGAGCAGTACTTC
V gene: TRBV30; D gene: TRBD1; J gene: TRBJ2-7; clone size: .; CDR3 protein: CAWSPGQAIYEQYF; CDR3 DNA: TGTGCCTGGAGTCCTGGACAGGCGATCTACGAGCAGTACTTC
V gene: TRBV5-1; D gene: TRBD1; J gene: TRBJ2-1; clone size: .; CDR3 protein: CASSPLDRGIYNEQFF; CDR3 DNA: TGCGCCAGCAGCCCCCTAGACAGGGGTATTTACAATGAGCAGTTCTTC
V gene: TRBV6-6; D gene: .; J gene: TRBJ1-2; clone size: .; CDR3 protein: CASIPRPNYGYTF; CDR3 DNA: TGTGCCAGCATTCCTCGACCGAACTATGGCTACACCTTC
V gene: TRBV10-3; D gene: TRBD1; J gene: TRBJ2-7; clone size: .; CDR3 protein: CAISEPGQATYEQYF; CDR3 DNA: TGTGCCATCAGTGAACCGGGACAGGCTACCTACGAGCAGTACTTC
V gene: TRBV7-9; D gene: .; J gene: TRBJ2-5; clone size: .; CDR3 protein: CASSFRSMGETQYF; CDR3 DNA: TGTGCCAGCAGTTTCCGTTCTATGGGAGAGACCCAGTACTTC
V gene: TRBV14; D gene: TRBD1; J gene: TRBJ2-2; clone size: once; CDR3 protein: CASSQDGRDRYTGELFF; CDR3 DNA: TGTGCCAGCAGCCAAGACGGCCGGGACAGGTACACCGGGGAGCTGTTTTTT
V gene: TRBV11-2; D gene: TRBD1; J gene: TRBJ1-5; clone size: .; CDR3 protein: CASSPGQGENSNQPQHF; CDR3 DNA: TGTGCCAGCAGCCCCGGACAGGGGGAGAATAGCAATCAGCCCCAGCATTTT
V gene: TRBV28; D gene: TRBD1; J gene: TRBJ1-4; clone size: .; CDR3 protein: CASSTGGFKLFF; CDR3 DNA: TGTGCCAGCAGCACAGGGGGATTTAAACTGTTTTTT
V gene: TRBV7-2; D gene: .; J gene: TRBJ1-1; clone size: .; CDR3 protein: CASSLQGNTEAFF; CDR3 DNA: TGTGCCAGCAGCTTACAAGGGAACACTGAAGCTTTCTTT
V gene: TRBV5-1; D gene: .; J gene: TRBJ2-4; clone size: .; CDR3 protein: CASSLEDIQYF; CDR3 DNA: TGCGCCAGCAGCTTGGAAGACATTCAGTACTTC
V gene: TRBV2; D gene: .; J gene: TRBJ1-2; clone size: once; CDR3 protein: CASSPGHPVYGYTF; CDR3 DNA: TGTGCCAGCAGCCCGGGACACCCAGTCTATGGCTACACCTTC
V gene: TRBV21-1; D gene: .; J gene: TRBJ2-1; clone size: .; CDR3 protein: CARNSGAFNEQFF; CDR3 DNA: TGTGCCAGAAATAGCGGGGCCTTCAATGAGCAGTTCTTC
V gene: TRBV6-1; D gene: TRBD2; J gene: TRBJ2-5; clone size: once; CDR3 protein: CASSVTISGGRETQYF; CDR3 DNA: TGTGCCAGCAGTGTTACCATTAGCGGGGGTAGGGAGACCCAGTACTTC
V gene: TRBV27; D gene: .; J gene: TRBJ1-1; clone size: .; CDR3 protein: CASRSFGGTEAFF; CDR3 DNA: TGTGCCAGCCGATCTTTTGGGGGCACTGAAGCTTTCTTT
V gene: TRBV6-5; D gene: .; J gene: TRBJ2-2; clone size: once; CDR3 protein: CATKGTRNTGELFF; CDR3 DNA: TGTGCCACCAAGGGGACAAGGAACACCGGGGAGCTGTTTTTT
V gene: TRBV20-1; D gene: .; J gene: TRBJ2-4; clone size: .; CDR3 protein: CSARPEVIQYF; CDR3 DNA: TGCAGTGCTCGCCCCGAGGTCATTCAGTACTTC
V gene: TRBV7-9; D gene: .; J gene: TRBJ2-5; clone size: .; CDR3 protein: CASSLSSGQETQYF; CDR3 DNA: TGTGCCAGCAGCTTATCATCCGGACAAGAGACCCAGTACTTC
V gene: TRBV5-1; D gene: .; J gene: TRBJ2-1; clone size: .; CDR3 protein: CASSLSGQREQFF; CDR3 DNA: TGCGCCAGCAGCTTGTCAGGACAGAGAGAGCAGTTCTTC
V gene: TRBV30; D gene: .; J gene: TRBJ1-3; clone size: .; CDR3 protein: CAWGVAGNTIYF; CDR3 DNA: TGTGCCTGGGGAGTAGCTGGAAACACCATATATTTT
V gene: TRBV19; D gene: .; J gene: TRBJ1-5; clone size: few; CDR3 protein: CASSTGDGQPQHF; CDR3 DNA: TGTGCCAGTAGTACAGGGGACGGGCAGCCCCAGCATTTT
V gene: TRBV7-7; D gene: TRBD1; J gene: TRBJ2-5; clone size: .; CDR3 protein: CASSSRTGEETQYF; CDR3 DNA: TGTGCTAGCAGCTCGCGAACAGGGGAAGAGACCCAGTACTTC
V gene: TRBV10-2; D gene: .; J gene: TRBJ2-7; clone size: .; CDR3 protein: CASSGGGTPYEQYF; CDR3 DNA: TGCGCCAGCAGTGGGGGCGGGACTCCTTACGAGCAGTACTTC
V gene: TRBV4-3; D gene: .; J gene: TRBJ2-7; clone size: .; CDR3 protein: CASSQVYGPTYEQYF; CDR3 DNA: TGCGCCAGCAGCCAAGTGTACGGGCCGACCTACGAGCAGTACTTC
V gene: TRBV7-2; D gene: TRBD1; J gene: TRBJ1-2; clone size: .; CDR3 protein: CASSLGQSVDGYTF; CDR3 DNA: TGTGCCAGCAGCCTGGGACAGTCGGTCGATGGCTACACCTTC